Below, one TCR beta chain is given with its context. Its matching antigen is unknown. The data were taken from a study of T-cell memory formation after mild COVID-19. General study findings and limits: Researchers report contracting CD4+ clones mostly in CM and EM, with CD8+ clones in EMRA.

TCRdb re-called the 5' RACE reads through MiXCR, storing one row per CDR3 protein. This sample has 550,000 to 600,000 distinct CDR3 sequences, with roughly 17% found just once. From germline, CDR1 is MGHRA and CDR2 YSYEKL. Unmatched junction bases numbered 6, after V lost 0 bases and J lost 6 bases. This CDR3 has 16 residues. The rearrangement uses TRBV4-1 and TRBJ1-2; the match to TRBD1 covers 11 bases. The material sequenced was PBMCs or a T cell subset sorted from them (not recorded which). This clonotype originated in an adult woman who had mild COVID-19 (a few samples of this study predate the infection). Cell type and time point are not known. Here the CDR3 DNA reads TGCGCCAGCAGCCAAGATTTTCGGGACAGGGGGAATGGCTACACCTTC. It specifies CASSQDFRDRGNGYTF.